Relative to its sample, the clone carrying this T cell receptor beta chain is large. The antigen is unknown. 5'RACE employing 10-nucleotide random UMIs yielded the cDNA. Using its own MiXCR run on the 5' RACE reads, TCRdb lists one record per CDR3 protein. The sample comprises some 87,000 distinct CDR3 sequences, 4.5% to 7.5% of which are singletons, and 6.5% to 9% rests with the top ten. This sample was taken from a study of neurological immune-mediated disorders. Findings and caveats of the study: The level of TCR clonal expansion was highest in patients with HTLV-1-associated myelopathy and lowest in multiple sclerosis, where it fell below the level seen in healthy controls. No CDR3 amino acid sequences were shared by expanded clones across subjects, suggesting private repertoires in all groups.

This sample's time point: longitudinal time-point 2. The receptor was isolated from a woman aged 55-75 years with multiple sclerosis. Specimen: PBMCs.

CDR3: CASSPRDSEAFF. DNA for the CDR3: TGTGCCAGCAGCCCCCGGGACTCTGAAGCTTTCTTT. The chain combines TRBV13 with TRBJ1-1; D might be TRBD1 (5 bases). V lost 5 bases, J lost 6 bases, and 10 bases lay in between. The CDR3 is 12 residues long. Germline V gene lookup returns CDR1 PRHDT and CDR2 FYEKMQ (reference sequence).